Sequencing of this T cell receptor beta chain was carried out in a study of CD8 T cells in Susac syndrome. For the study at large: Within the group of sequenced Susac syndrome patients, roughly six had active disease and 8 or 9 were in remission. Study-level findings and limits: Repertoires of Susac syndrome CD4+ T cells lacked clonal expansion.

Germline V gene sequence: CDR1 MNHEY, CDR2 SMNVEV (reference sequence). Trimming removed 8 bases from V and 10 bases from J, with 18 bases in between. The CDR3 contains 13 residues. Random hexamers were used to reverse transcribe an amount of about 0.45 to 1 ug RNA. Amplification of TCR beta CDR3 used immunoSEQ multiplex PCR across 54 Vbeta and 13 Jbeta. TCRdb called the immunoSEQ multiplex PCR reads again in MiXCR, with one record for every CDR3 protein. The sample has 210,000 or so distinct CDR3 sequences, approximately 94% seen once. About this clonotype: Its antigen is undetermined.

The authors sequenced TCR beta from blood CD8+ and CD4+ T cells. The chain uses TRBV27 and TRBJ2-1, with D uncertain. This TCR derives from a human donor with Susac syndrome. The sample taken for sequencing was CD4+ T cells from PBMCs. The chain's CDR3 is CASPESTAIEQFF. In DNA form, the CDR3 reads TGTGCCAGCCCCGAGAGTACTGCCATCGAGCAGTTCTTC.